What follows are 19 T cell receptor beta chains derived from one specimen sequenced in a study of Ad26.COV2.S vaccination and SARS-CoV-2 variants. The treatment here: some 20 received Ad26.COV2.S at low or high dose, single or two shots; roughly 5 received placebo; per-sample allocation not given. Following the first vaccine or placebo injection, samples were taken on day 63. Only in-frame clones appear in the TCRdb table, and some are missing; sequencing was by immunoSEQ multiplex PCR. The sample lists about 420,000 clones; approximately 87% were seen once. Sample: peripheral blood, taken in a trial of Ad26.COV2.S vaccine versus placebo. The receptors come from a person aged 18 to 65 who received the Ad26.COV2.S COVID-19 vaccine or a placebo.

This chain uses TRBV5-6 with TRBJ1-5, with TRBD1 matching over 10 bases. There are 15 residues in the CDR3. Germline loops: CDR1 SGHDT, CDR2 YYEEEE. Trimming took 4 bases from V and 9 from J; bases not matched to a gene: 10. CDR3 nucleotide sequence: TGTGCCAGCAGCCGGGACAGGGGTTACCCTGGGCCCCAGCATTTT. Its protein is CASSRDRGYPGPQHF.

This clone was counted between two and nine times. This chain links TRBV5-6 with TRBJ2-2; D not certain. V was cut by 3 bases and J by 0 bases, with 9 bases left in between. This CDR3 has 15 residues. Germline-derived CDR1 and CDR2 are SGHDT and YYEEEE. The CDR3 region has the DNA TGTGCCAGCAGCTATCCTACTGCGAACACCGGGGAGCTGTTTTTT. Translated: CASSYPTANTGELFF.

The chain has TRBV11-2 and TRBJ2-3; 9 nucleotides agree with TRBD2. This CDR3 has 17 amino acids. The J segment lost 6 bases and the V segment lost 2 bases, leaving 12 bases of the junction unmatched. The germline gives CDR1 SGHAT, CDR2 FQNNGV. CDR3 in DNA: TGTGCCAGCAGCTTACGAGGTGCGGGGGGGCCGTGGGATACGCAGTATTTT. This encodes CASSLRGAGGPWDTQYF.

This chain links TRBV6-6 with TRBJ1-3, with no clear D. V lost 5 bases and J 0 bases, leaving 17 bases between the germline ends. The CDR3 extends over 17 amino acids. Germline V CDR1 and CDR2: MNHNY, SVGAGI (reference sequence). The CDR3 sequence: CASSRGSYRPSGNTIYF. The CDR3 DNA reads TGTGCCAGCAGTCGGGGTTCGTACCGACCCTCTGGAAACACCATATATTTT.

The J gene is TRBJ1-6, the V gene TRBV6-5, with D tentatively TRBD1 (6 bases). The CDR3 extends over 15 amino acids. Germline-derived CDR1 and CDR2 are MNHEY and SVGAGI. V was pared by 4 bases and J by 6 bases, with 13 bases between. The CDR3 reads CASSWDTFSNSPLHF. The CDR3 nucleotides are TGTGCCAGCAGTTGGGACACTTTTTCTAATTCACCCCTCCACTTT.

V and J are TRBV19 and TRBJ1-1, with 7 bases lining up with TRBD1. This CDR3 is 15 amino acids long. V lost 2 bases to trimming and J lost 0 bases; unmatched junction nucleotides: 3. The V gene's germline CDR1 is LNHDA and CDR2 SQIVND (reference sequence). CDR3 region: CASSIKQGMNTEAFF. For the CDR3, the DNA is TGTGCCAGTAGTATAAAACAGGGGATGAACACTGAAGCTTTCTTT.

The chain has TRBV27 and TRBJ1-1; maybe TRBD1 (5 bases). V shed 5 bases and J shed 4 bases, with 14 bases lying between them. The CDR3 is 14 residues long. CDR1 and CDR2 (germline): MNHEY, SMNVEV (reference sequence). This chain's CDR3 is CASSIQGLSTEAFF. CDR3 DNA: TGTGCCAGCAGTATCCAGGGTTTGAGCACTGAAGCTTTCTTT.

The J gene is TRBJ2-3, the V gene TRBV12-3 or TRBV12-4; D unresolved. V gave up 6 bases and J gave up 4 bases, with 8 bases separating them. This CDR3 contains 12 residues. CDR3 sequence (DNA): TGTGCCAGCAGGTCCCAGCCAGATACGCAGTATTTT. Protein: CASRSQPDTQYF.

Ten or more counts support this clone. The V gene is TRBV30, the J gene TRBJ1-4, with D perhaps matching TRBD1 (6 bases). This CDR3 contains 13 residues. Germline V gene lookup returns CDR1 GTSNPN and CDR2 SVGIG (reference sequence). V was clipped by 7 bases and J by 4 bases, with 13 bases between them. The CDR3 region is CASGGANNEKLFF. CDR3 DNA sequence: TGTGCCTCCGGGGGGGCCAATAATGAAAAACTGTTTTTT.

The V and J genes are TRBV5-1 and TRBJ1-3; tentative D call: TRBD1 (5 bases). This CDR3 contains 15 residues. Trimming took 1 base from V and 0 from J, leaving 8 bases between them. The germline V gene has CDR1 SGHRS and CDR2 YFSETQ. In DNA, the CDR3 is TGCGCCAGCAGCTTGATGGGGGACTCTGGAAACACCATATATTTT. As protein: CASSLMGDSGNTIYF.

J is TRBJ2-7 and V is TRBV18, with D perhaps TRBD2 (6 bases). The CDR3 contains 15 residues. CDR1 and CDR2 from the germline V gene are KGHSH and LQKENI. The V end was cut by 3 bases, the J end by 3 bases, with 15 bases between. This chain's CDR3 is CASSPVGGEIYEQYF. For the CDR3, the DNA is TGTGCCAGCTCACCTGTGGGGGGAGAAATCTACGAGCAGTACTTC.

The J gene is TRBJ1-2, the V gene TRBV28, with D uncertain. The V end lost 3 bases, the J end lost 3 bases, and 2 bases lay between the germline ends. This CDR3 has 11 residues. Germline V gene lookup returns CDR1 MDHEN and CDR2 SYDVKM. CDR3: CASSLDYGYTF. The CDR3, as DNA: TGTGCCAGCAGTTTGGACTATGGCTACACCTTC.

This rearrangement joins TRBV6-5 to TRBJ1-6; D not certain. Germline V gene data show CDR1 as MNHEY and CDR2 as SVGAGI. V was cut by 0 bases and J by 5 bases, with 11 bases left in between. The CDR3 sequence is 16 residues long. CDR3 nucleotide sequence: TGTGCCAGCAGTTACTCGGGCCGGCCACATAATTCACCCCTCCACTTT. Encoded protein: CASSYSGRPHNSPLHF.

The chain recombines TRBV19 with TRBJ1-6; D may be TRBD1 (5 bases). V was pared by 4 bases and J by 2 bases, with 9 bases between. The CDR3 has 15 residues. CDR1 LNHDA and CDR2 SQIVND come from the germline V gene (reference sequence). The CDR3 spells CASSRGRPYNSPLHF. In DNA form, the CDR3 reads TGTGCCAGTAGTAGGGGACGGCCCTATAATTCACCCCTCCACTTT.

CDR3 DNA sequence: TGTGCCAGCAGTCCGGGACAGGGGGGTCATACGCAGTATTTT. Translation: CASSPGQGGHTQYF. This rearrangement joins TRBV6-4 to TRBJ2-3; TRBD1 matches at 11 bases. V was clipped by 5 bases and J by 7 bases; unmatched bases: 5. CDR1 is MRHNA and CDR2 is SNTAGT in the germline V gene. The length of the CDR3 is 14 residues.

The chain uses TRBV24-1 and TRBJ2-1, with D possibly TRBD1 on 6 matching bases. The length of the CDR3 is 16 residues. The germline V gene has CDR1 KGHDR and CDR2 SFDVKD. V lost 0 bases and J lost 0, with 8 bases in between. CDR3 in DNA: TGTGCCACCAGTGATTTGCAGGGGTACTCCTACAATGAGCAGTTCTTC. It codes for CATSDLQGYSYNEQFF.

This sequence joins TRBV3-1 (or the pseudogene TRBV3-2) and TRBJ1-1; no reliable D call. Germline lookup yields CDR1 LGHDT and CDR2 YNNKEL (reference sequence). Trimming removed 0 bases from V and 0 bases from J, with 8 bases in between. This CDR3 is 15 amino acids long. The CDR3 is CASSQEWTVNTEAFF. The CDR3 DNA follows: TGTGCCAGCAGCCAAGAATGGACGGTGAACACTGAAGCTTTCTTT.

J is TRBJ1-2 and V is TRBV6-6, with 7 positions matching TRBD1. Looked up from germline, CDR1 is MNHNY and CDR2 is SVGAGI (reference sequence). Germline trimming cut 8 bases from V and 1 base from J; bases unmatched to any gene: 4. The CDR3 covers 13 residues. The CDR3 sequence is CASRQGLNYGYTF. In DNA form, the CDR3 reads TGTGCCAGCCGACAGGGACTTAACTATGGCTACACCTTC.

The rearrangement uses TRBV11-2 and TRBJ2-1; 15 nucleotides align to TRBD2. CDR1 and CDR2 (germline): SGHAT, FQNNGV. The CDR3 extends over 19 amino acids. Trimming at V came to 1 base and at J to 1 base, leaving 5 bases not matched to a gene. The CDR3 nucleotides are TGTGCCAGCAGCTTAGTGGGACTAGCGGGGGGTGGATCCTACAATGAGCAGTTCTTC. Translated: CASSLVGLAGGGSYNEQFF.